The clone carrying this T cell receptor (beta chain) was observed a single time. Germline CDR1 GTSNPN, CDR2 SVGIG (reference sequence). The CDR3 is 12 residues long. Trimming took 3 bases from V and 0 from J, leaving 5 bases between them. Recovered status applied to Cohort 3 donors who had two consecutive negative PCRs. It also applied to those with clearance or with symptom resolution. Original processing methods: Cell counts per sample came from amplifying reference gene primers. Here immunoSEQ multiplex PCR was the method, and the copy in TCRdb shows in-frame clones only, minus some. V and J calls plus clone size are reproduced from that table; the DNA served to infer D and trimming. The sample lists 250,000 or so clones, around nine tenths occurring once. This record belongs to a study of blood T cell repertoires in COVID-19.

This TCR derives from a woman aged 18-29 years who had recovered from COVID-19. This chain connects TRBV30 to TRBJ1-1; D remains ambiguous. Sequencing was carried out using PBMCs or T cells enriched from blood (not recorded which). For the CDR3, the DNA is TGTGCCTGGAGACACCTGAACACTGAAGCTTTCTTT. This codes for CAWRHLNTEAFF.